This section outlines one T cell receptor beta chain sequence together with its context. The antigen is unknown. This PCR relied on a set of 60 Vbeta primers and 13 Jbeta primers. Repertoires were generated with immunoSEQ multiplex PCR, while TCRdb's copy carries only in-frame clones and drops some. This table has approximately 190,000 clones, 81% appearing once. This sample was included in a study of cytomegalovirus exposure and HLA in healthy donors. Points from the study as a whole: Most TCR sequences were uncommon, yet certain public TCRs appeared in many donors. Reportedly, fewer N-insertions than the roughly 700-donor mean appeared in an Asian-associated ancestry cluster in a later analysis.

The sequencing input was PBMCs. The receptor was derived from a man aged 50 to 59 in good health and CMV-seronegative.

The CDR3 sequence: CASSYGLNRAYEQYF. CDR3 nucleotide sequence: TGTGCCAGCAGTTATGGATTGAACAGAGCCTACGAGCAGTACTTC. The chain is built from TRBV6-5 and TRBJ2-7; D not resolved. This CDR3 has 15 amino acids. The V gene's germline CDR1 is MNHEY and CDR2 SVGAGI. V shed 3 bases and J shed 2 bases, with 14 bases lying between them.